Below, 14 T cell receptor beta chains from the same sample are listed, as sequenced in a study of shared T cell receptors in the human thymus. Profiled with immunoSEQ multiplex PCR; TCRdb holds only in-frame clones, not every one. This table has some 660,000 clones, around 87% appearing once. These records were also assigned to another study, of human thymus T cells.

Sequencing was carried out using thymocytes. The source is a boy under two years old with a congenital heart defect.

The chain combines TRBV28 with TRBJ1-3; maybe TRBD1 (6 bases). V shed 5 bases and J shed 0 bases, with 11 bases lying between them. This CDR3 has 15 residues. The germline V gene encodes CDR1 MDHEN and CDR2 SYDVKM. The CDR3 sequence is CASSLTGFSGNTIYF. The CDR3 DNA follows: TGTGCCAGCAGTCTGACAGGTTTCTCTGGAAACACCATATATTTT.

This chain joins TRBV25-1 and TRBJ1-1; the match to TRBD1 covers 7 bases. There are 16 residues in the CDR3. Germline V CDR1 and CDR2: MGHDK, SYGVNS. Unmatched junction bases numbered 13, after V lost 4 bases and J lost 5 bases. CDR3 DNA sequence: TGTGCCAGCAGTGTGAGCAGGGGGGATATTGGGACTGAAGCTTTCTTT. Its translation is CASSVSRGDIGTEAFF.

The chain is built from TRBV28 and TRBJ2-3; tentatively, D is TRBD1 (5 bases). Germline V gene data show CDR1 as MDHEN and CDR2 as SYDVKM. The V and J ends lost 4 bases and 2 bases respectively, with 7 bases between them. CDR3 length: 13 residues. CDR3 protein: CASSWTNTDTQYF. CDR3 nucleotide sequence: TGTGCCAGCAGTTGGACAAACACAGATACGCAGTATTTT.

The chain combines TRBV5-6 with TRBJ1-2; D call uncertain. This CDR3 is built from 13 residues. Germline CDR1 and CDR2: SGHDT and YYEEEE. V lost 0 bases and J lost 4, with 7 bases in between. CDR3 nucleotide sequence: TGTGCCAGCAGCTTGGTAGCGATCTATGGCTACACCTTC. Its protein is CASSLVAIYGYTF. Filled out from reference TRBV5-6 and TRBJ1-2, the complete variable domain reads DAGVTQSPTHLIKTRGQQVTLRCSPKSGHDTVSWYQQALGQGPQFIFQYYEEEERQRGNFPDRFSGHQFPNYSSELNVNALLLGDSALYLCASSLVAIYGYTFGSGTRLTVV.

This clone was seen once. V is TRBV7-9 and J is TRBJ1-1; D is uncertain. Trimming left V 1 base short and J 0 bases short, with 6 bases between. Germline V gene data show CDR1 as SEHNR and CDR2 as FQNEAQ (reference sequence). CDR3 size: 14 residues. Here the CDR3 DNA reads TGTGCCAGCAGCTTAGGCAGTTTGAACACTGAAGCTTTCTTT. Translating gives CASSLGSLNTEAFF.

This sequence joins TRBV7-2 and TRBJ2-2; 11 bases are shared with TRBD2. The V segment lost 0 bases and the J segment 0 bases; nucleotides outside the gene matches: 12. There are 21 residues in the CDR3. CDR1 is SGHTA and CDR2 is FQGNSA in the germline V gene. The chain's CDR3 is CASSLARSGRAPPANTGELFF. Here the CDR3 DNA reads TGTGCCAGCAGCTTAGCTCGTAGCGGGAGGGCTCCACCGGCGAACACCGGGGAGCTGTTTTTT.

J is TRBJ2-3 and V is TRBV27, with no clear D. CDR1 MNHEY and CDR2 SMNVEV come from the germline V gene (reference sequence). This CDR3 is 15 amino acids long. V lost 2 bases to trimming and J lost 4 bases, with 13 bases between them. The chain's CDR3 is CASSLIGDLPDTQYF. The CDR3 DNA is TGTGCCAGCAGTTTAATAGGAGACTTACCAGATACGCAGTATTTT.

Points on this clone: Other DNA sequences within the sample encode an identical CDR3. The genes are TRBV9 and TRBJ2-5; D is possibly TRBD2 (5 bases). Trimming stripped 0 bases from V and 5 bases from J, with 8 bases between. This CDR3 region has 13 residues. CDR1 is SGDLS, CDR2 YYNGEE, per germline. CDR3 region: CASSVGGKETQYF. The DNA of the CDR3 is TGTGCCAGCAGCGTAGGAGGGAAGGAGACCCAGTACTTC.

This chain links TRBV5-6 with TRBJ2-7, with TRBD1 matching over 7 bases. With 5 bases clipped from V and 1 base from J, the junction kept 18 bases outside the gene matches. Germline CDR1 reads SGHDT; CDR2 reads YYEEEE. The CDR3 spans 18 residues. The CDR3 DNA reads TGTGCCAGCAGAAATTTACTTATTGAACAGGGGCGATCCTACGAGCAGTACTTC. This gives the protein CASRNLLIEQGRSYEQYF.

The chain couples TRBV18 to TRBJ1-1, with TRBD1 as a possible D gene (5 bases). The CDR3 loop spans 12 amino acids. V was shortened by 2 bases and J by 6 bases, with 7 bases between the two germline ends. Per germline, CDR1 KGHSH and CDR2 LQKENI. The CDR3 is CASSPVRAEAFF. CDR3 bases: TGTGCCAGCTCACCAGTCAGGGCTGAAGCTTTCTTT.

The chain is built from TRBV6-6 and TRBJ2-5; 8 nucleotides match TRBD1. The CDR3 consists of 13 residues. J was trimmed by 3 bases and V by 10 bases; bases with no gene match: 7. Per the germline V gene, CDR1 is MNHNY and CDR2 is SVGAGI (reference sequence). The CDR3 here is CAIKQGEKETQYF. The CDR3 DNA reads TGTGCCATCAAACAGGGGGAGAAAGAGACCCAGTACTTC.

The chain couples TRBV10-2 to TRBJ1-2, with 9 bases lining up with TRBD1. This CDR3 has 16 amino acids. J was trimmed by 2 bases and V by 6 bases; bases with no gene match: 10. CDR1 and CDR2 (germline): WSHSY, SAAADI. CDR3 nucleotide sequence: TGCGCCAGCAGAACGGACAGGGGTCGGCCCAACTATGGCTACACCTTC. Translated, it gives CASRTDRGRPNYGYTF.

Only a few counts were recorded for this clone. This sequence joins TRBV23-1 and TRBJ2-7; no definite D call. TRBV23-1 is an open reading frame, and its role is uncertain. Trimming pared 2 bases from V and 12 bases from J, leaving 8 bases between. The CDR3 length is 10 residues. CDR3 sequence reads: CASSQPPSYF. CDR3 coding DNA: TGCGCCAGCAGTCAACCTCCCTCGTACTTC.

The CDR3 region has the DNA TGTGCCAGCAGCCCTACCCCGGGGGGGGAGGAGCAGTTCTTC. Encoded protein: CASSPTPGGEEQFF. The V gene is TRBV14, the J gene TRBJ2-1, with 8 bases identical to TRBD2. The CDR3 is made up of 14 amino acids. Germline V lookup: CDR1 SGHDN, CDR2 FVKESK. V lost 4 bases to trimming and J lost 10 bases; unmatched junction nucleotides: 9.